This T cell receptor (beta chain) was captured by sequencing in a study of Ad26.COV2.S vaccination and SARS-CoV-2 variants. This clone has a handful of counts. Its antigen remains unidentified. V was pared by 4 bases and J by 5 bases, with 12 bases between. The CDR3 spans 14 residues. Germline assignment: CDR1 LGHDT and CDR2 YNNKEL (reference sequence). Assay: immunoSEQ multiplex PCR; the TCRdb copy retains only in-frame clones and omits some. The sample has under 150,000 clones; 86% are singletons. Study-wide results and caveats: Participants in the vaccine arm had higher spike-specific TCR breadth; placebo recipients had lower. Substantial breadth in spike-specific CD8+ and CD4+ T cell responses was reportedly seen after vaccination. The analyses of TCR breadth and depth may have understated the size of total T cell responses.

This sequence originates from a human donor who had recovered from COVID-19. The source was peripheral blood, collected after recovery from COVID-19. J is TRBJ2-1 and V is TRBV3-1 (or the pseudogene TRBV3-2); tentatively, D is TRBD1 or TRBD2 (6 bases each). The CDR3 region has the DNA TGTGCCAGCAGCCCCCGGGGGACAAACAATGAGCAGTTCTTC. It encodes CASSPRGTNNEQFF.